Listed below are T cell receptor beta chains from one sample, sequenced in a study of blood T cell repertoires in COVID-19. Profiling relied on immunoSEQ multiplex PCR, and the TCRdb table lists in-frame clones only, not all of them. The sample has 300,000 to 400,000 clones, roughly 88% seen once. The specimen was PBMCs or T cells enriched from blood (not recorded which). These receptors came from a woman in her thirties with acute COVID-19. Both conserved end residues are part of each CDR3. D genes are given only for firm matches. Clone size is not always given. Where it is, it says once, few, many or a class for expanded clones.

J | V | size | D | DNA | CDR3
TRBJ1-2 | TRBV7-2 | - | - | TGTGCCAGCAGCTCCGCCATAAGCCATACGGGATATGGCTACACCTTC | CASSSAISHTGYGYTF
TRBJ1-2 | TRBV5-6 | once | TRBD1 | TGTGCCAGCAGCCAGACAGGGGTGAATAGCTATGGCTACACCTTC | CASSQTGVNSYGYTF
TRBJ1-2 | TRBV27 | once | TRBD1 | TGTGCCAGCAGTTTCCCAGGGGGTAGCGGCTACACCTTC | CASSFPGGSGYTF
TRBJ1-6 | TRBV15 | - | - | TGTGCCACCAGCAGAGATCTGACAGCTAACACACCCCTCCACTTT | CATSRDLTANTPLHF
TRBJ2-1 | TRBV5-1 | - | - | TGCGCCAGCAGCAGGGGCACGGACAATGAGCAGTTCTTC | CASSRGTDNEQFF
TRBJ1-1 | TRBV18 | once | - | TGTGCCAGCTCACCAACCCGACAAATGAACACTGAAGCTTTCTTT | CASSPTRQMNTEAFF
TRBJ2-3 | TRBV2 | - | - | TGTGCCAGCAGCGTGGGCGGGGATATCACAGATACGCAGTATTTT | CASSVGGDITDTQYF
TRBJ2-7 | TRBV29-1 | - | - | TGCAGCGTTGGAGGGAGCTACGAGCAGTACTTC | CSVGGSYEQYF
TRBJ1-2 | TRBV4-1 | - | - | TGCGCCAGCAGCCGCCCACAGGGAAAGGGAGGCTACACCTTC | CASSRPQGKGGYTF
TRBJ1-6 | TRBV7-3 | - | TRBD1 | TGTGCCAGCAGCCAGACCGGGACAGTGAATTCACCCCTCCACTTT | CASSQTGTVNSPLHF
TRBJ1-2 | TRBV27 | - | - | TGTGCCAGCAAGCCACAGATAGTTAACTATGGCTACACCTTC | CASKPQIVNYGYTF
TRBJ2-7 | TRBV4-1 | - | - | TGCGCCAGCAGCCGGACGACGGGGGTAGGCGAGCAGTACTTC | CASSRTTGVGEQYF
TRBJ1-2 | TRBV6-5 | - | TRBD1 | TGTGCCAGCAGTTCCCGGGACAGGGCTCGCTACACCTTC | CASSSRDRARYTF
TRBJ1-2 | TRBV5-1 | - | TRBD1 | TGCGCCAGCAACTCGGAGGGACAGCAAGGCTACACCTTC | CASNSEGQQGYTF
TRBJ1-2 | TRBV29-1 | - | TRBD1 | TGCAGCGTATACGACTCGAACAGGGGATATGGCTACACCTTC | CSVYDSNRGYGYTF